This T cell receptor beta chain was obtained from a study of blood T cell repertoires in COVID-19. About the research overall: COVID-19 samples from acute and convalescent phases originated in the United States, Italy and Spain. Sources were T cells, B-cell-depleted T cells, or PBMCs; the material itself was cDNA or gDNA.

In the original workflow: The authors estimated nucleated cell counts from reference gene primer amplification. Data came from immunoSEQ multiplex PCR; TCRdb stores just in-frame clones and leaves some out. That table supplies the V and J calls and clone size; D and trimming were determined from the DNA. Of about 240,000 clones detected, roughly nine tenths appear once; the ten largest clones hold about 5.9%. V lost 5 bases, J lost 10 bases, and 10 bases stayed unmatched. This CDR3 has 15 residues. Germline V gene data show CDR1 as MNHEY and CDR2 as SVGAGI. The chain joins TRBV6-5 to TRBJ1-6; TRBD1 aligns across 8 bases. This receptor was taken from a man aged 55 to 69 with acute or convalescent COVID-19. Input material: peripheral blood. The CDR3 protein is CASSSGQGRGSPLHF. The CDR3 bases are TGTGCCAGCAGTAGCGGACAGGGACGAGGGTCACCCCTCCACTTT.